This T cell receptor beta chain is from a study of T cell responses to AZD1222 COVID-19 vaccine. Notes on the study in general: Seropositivity was recorded at baseline in only 6 or 7 AZD1222 recipients. Researchers took repertoire samples only after the peak T cell response had come. Clonal diversity may have been underestimated in mostly white British donors.

A note on this clone: Its target is unknown.

The method was immunoSEQ multiplex PCR; TCRdb's version includes in-frame clones alone and lacks a portion of them. The sample yields 100,000 or so clones, about 90% seen once. Germline-derived CDR1 and CDR2 are MNHNS and SASEGT. The CDR3 length is 15 residues. V lost 2 bases and J 3 bases, leaving 13 bases between the germline ends. The specimen was peripheral blood, collected on day 0 of AZD1222 vaccination. The sequence derives from an adult in good health. The chain couples TRBV6-1 to TRBJ2-5; possible D gene TRBD2, 5 bases. This chain's CDR3 is CASSEWPGREETQYF. In DNA, the CDR3 is TGTGCCAGCAGTGAATGGCCCGGGCGGGAAGAGACCCAGTACTTC.